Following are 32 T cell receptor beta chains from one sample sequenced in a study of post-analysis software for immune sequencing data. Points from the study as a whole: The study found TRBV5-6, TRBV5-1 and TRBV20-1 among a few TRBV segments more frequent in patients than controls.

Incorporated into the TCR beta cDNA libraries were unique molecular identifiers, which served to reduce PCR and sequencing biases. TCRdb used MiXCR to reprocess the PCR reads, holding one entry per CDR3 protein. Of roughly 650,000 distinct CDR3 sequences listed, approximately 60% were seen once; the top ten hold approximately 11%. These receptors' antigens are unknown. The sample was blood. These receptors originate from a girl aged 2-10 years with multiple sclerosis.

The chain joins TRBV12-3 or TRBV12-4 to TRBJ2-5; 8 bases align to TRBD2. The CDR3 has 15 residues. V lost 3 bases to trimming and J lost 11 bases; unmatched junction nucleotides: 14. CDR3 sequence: CASSFKGTRKGSQYF. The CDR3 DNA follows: TGTGCCAGCAGTTTTAAGGGGACTAGAAAGGGATCGCAGTACTTC.

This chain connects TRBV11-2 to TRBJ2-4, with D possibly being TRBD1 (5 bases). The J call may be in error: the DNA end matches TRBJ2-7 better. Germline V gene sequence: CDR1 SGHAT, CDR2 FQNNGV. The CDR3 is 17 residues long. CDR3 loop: CASSHLVPGAPAYEQYF. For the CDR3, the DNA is TGTGCCAGCAGCCATTTGGTCCCTGGGGCGCCCGCCTACGAGCAGTACTTC.

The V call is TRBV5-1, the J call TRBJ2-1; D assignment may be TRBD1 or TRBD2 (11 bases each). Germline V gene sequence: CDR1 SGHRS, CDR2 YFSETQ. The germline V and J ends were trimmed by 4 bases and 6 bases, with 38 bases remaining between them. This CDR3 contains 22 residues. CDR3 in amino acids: CASSAPTTGTGGSGGARNEQFF. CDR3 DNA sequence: TGCGCCAGCAGCGCACCAACTACTGGGACAGGGGGTAGCGGGGGGGCACGCAATGAGCAGTTCTTC.

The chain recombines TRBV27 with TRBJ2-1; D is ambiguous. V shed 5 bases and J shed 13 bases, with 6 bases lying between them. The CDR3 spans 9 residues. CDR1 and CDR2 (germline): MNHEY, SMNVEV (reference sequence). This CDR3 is CASSLGQFF. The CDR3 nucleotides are TGTGCCAGCAGTCTCGGTCAGTTCTTC.

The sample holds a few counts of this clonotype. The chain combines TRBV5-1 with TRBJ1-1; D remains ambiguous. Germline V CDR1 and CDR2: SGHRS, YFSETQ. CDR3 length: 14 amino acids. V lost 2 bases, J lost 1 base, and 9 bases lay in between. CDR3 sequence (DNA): TGCGCCAGCAGCTTTCATTCCGGGAACACTGAAGCTTTCTTT. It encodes CASSFHSGNTEAFF. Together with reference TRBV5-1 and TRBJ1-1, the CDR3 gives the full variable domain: KAGVTQTPRYLIKTRGQQVTLSCSPISGHRSVSWYQQTPGQGLQFLFEYFSETQRNKGNFPGRFSGRQFSNSRSEMNVSTLELGDSALYLCASSFHSGNTEAFFGQGTRLTVV.

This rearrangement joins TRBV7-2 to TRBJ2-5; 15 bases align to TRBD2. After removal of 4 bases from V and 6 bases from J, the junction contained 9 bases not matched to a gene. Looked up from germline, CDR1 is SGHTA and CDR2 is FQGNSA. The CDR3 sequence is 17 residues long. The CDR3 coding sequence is TGTGCCAGCAGCTCCCATCGGACTAGCGGGGGGGGAAAGACCCAGTACTTC. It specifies CASSSHRTSGGGKTQYF.

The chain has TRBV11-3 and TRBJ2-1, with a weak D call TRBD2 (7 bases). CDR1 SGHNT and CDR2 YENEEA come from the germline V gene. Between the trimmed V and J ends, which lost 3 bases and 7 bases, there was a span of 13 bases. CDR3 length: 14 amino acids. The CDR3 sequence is CASSLRGGQNEQFF. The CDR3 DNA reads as TGTGCCAGCAGCTTGAGGGGGGGCCAGAATGAGCAGTTCTTC.

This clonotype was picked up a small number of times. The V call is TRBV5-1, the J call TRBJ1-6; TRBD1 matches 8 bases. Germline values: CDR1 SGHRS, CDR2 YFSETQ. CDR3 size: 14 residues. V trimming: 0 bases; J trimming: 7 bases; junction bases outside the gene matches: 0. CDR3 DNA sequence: TGCGCCAGCAGCTTGGGGACAGGGAATTCACCCCTCCACTTT. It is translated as CASSLGTGNSPLHF. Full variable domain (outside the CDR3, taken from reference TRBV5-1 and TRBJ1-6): KAGVTQTPRYLIKTRGQQVTLSCSPISGHRSVSWYQQTPGQGLQFLFEYFSETQRNKGNFPGRFSGRQFSNSRSEMNVSTLELGDSALYLCASSLGTGNSPLHFGNGTRLTVT.

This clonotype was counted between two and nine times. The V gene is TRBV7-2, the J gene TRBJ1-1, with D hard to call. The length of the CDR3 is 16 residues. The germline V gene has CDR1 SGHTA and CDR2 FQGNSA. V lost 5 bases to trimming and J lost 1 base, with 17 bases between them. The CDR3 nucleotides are TGTGCCAGCAGCCTGCGACTGATGACCTCGAACACTGAAGCTTTCTTT. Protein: CASSLRLMTSNTEAFF.

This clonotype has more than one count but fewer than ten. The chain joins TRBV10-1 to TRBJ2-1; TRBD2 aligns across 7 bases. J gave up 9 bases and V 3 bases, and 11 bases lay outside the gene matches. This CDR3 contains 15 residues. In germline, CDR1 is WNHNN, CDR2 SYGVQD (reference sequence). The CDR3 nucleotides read TGCGCCAGCAGTGAAAATGCGGGGGTAACGGGTGAGCAGTTCTTC. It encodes CASSENAGVTGEQFF.

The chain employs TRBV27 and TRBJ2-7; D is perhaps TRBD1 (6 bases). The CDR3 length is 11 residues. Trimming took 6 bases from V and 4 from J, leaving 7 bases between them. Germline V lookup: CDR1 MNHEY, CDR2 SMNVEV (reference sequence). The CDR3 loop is CASRQGYEQYF. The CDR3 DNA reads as TGTGCCAGCAGACAGGGTTACGAGCAGTACTTC.

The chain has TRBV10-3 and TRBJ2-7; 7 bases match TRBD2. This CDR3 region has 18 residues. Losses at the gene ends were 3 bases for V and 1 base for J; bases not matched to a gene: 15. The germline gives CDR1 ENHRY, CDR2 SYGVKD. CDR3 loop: CAISEPQPRGEESYEQYF. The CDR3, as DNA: TGTGCCATCAGTGAACCTCAGCCACGGGGGGAAGAATCCTACGAGCAGTACTTC.

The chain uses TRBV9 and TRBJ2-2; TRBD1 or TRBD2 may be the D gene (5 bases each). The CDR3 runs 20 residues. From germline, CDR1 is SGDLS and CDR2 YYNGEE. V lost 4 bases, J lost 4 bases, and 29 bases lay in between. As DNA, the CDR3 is TGTGCCAGCAGCCCTTTCCTAGGCCGGGACCGCACCTTCGGCACCGGGGAGCTGTTTTTT. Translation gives CASSPFLGRDRTFGTGELFF.

CDR3 sequence reads: CASSQSPLAGGPPEQFF. CDR3 in DNA: TGTGCCAGCAGTCAATCCCCACTAGCGGGGGGGCCTCCGGAGCAGTTCTTC. The rearrangement links TRBV12-3 or TRBV12-4 to TRBJ2-1; 13 nucleotides align to TRBD2. The V segment lost 5 bases and the J segment 10 bases; nucleotides outside the gene matches: 14. The CDR3 runs 17 residues.

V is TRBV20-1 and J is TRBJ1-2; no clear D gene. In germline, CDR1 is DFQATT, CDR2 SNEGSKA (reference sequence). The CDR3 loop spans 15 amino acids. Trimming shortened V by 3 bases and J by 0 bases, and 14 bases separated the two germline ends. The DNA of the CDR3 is TGCAGTGCTAGGTCCCCCGGGTTGCCTAACTATGGCTACACCTTC. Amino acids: CSARSPGLPNYGYTF.

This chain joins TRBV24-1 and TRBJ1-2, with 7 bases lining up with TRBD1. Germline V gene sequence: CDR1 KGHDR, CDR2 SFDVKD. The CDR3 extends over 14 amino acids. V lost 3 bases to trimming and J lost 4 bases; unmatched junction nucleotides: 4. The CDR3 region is CATSDPGQTYGYTF. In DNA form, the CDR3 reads TGTGCCACCAGTGATCCGGGACAGACCTATGGCTACACCTTC.

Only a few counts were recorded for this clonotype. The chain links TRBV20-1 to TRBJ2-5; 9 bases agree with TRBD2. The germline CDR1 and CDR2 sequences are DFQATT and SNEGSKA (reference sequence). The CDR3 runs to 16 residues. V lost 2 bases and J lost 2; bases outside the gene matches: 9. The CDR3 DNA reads TGCAGTGCTAGACCCCAGCGGGAGGTCCTGCAAGAGACCCAGTACTTC. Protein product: CSARPQREVLQETQYF.

CDR3 sequence (DNA): TGTGCCAGCAGCCGTACCAGTCCAGGGGGCTTAGGAGATACGCAGTATTTT. Protein product: CASSRTSPGGLGDTQYF. The V call is TRBV7-9, the J call TRBJ2-3, with 8 bases matching TRBD1. J lost 5 bases, V lost 5 bases, and 15 bases had no gene match. The CDR3 spans 17 residues. Germline loops: CDR1 SEHNR, CDR2 FQNEAQ (reference sequence).

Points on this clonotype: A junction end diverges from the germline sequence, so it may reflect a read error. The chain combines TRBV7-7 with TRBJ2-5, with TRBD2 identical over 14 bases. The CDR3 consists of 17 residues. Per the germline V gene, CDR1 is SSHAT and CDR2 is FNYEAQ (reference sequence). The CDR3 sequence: CASSRGTSGSRGETQYF. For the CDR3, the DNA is TGTGCTAGCAGCCGTGGGACTAGCGGGAGCAGAGGAGAGACCCAGTACTTC.

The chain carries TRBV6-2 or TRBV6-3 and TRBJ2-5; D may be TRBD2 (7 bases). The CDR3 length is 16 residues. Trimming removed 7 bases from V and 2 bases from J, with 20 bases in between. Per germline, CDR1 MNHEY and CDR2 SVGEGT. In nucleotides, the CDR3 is TGTGCCAGCACCAAGGGGAGGGGGAAAGGGCAAGAGACCCAGTACTTC. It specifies CASTKGRGKGQETQYF.

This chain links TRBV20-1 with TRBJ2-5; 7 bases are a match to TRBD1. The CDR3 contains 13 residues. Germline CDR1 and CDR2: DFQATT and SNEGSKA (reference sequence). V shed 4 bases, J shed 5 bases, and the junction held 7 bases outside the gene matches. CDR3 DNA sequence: TGCAGTGCTACATCCGGGACAGCGGAGACCCAGTACTTC. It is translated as CSATSGTAETQYF.

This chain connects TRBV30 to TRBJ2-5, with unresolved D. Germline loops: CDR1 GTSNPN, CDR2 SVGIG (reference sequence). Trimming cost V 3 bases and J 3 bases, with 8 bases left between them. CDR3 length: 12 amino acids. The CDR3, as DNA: TGTGCCTGGAGAAGCTGGGAAGAGACCCAGTACTTC. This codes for CAWRSWEETQYF.

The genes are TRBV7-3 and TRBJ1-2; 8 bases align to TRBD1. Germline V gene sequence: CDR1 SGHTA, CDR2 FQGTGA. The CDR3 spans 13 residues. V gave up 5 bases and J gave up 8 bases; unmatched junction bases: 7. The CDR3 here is CASSPGQGGGYTF. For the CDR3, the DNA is TGTGCCAGCAGCCCAGGACAGGGTGGGGGCTACACCTTC.

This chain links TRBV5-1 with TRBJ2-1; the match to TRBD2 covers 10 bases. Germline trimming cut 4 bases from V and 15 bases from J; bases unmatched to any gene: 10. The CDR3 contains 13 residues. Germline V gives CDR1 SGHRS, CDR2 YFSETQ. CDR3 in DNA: TGCGCCAGCAGCCCTTGGACTAGCGGCAAGGGGTTCTTC. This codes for CASSPWTSGKGFF.

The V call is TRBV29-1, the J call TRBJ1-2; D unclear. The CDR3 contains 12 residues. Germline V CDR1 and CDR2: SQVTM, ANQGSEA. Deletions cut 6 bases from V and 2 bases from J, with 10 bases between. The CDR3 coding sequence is TGCAGCGTAACTACGGGGAACTATGGCTACACCTTC. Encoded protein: CSVTTGNYGYTF. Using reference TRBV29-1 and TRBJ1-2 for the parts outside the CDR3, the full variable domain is SAVISQKPSRDICQRGTSLTIQCQVDSQVTMMFWYRQQPGQSLTLIATANQGSEATYESGFVIDKFPISRPNLTFSTLTVSNMSPEDSSIYLCSVTTGNYGYTFGSGTRLTVV.

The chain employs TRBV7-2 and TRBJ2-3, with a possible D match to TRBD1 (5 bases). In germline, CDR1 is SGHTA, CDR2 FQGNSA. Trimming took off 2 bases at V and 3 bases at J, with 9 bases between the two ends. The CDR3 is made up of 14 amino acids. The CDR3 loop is CASSLKAGTDTQYF. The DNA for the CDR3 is TGTGCCAGCAGCTTAAAAGCAGGGACAGATACGCAGTATTTT. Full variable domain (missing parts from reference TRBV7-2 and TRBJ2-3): GAGVSQSPSNKVTEKGKDVELRCDPISGHTALYWYRQSLGQGLEFLIYFQGNSAPDKSGLPSDRFSAERTGGSVSTLTIQRTQQEDSAVYLCASSLKAGTDTQYFGPGTRLTVL.

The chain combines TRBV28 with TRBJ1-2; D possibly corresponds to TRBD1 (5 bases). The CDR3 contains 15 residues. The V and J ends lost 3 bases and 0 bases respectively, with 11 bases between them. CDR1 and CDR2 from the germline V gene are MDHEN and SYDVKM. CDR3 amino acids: CASSFLGAANYGYTF. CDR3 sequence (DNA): TGTGCCAGCAGTTTCCTCGGGGCCGCTAACTATGGCTACACCTTC.

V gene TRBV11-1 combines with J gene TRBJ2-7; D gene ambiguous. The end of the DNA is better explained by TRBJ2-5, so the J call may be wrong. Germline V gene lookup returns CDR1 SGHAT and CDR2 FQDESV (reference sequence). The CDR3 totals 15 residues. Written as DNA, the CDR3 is TGTGCCAGCAGCTTAACTCAGTCAGTCCCAGAGACCCAGTACTTC. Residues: CASSLTQSVPETQYF.

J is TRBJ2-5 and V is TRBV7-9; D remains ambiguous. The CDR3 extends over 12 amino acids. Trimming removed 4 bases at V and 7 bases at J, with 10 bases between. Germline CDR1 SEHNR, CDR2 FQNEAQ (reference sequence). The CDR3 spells CASSYPPGTQYF. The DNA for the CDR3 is TGTGCCAGCAGCTACCCCCCAGGGACCCAGTACTTC.

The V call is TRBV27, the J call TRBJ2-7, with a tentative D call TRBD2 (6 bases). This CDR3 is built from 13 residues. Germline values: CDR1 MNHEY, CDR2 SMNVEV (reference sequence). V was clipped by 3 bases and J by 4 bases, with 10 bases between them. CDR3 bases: TGTGCCAGCAGTTTTGGCGCGGGGTACGAGCAGTACTTC. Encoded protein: CASSFGAGYEQYF.

The CDR3 sequence: CSVDRQGSNYGYTF. CDR3 DNA: TGCAGCGTTGACCGACAGGGGTCTAACTATGGCTACACCTTC. This rearrangement joins TRBV29-1 to TRBJ1-2; 8 positions agree with TRBD1. CDR1 and CDR2 (germline): SQVTM, ANQGSEA. V lost 3 bases and J lost 0; bases outside the gene matches: 3. The CDR3 has 14 amino acids.

The CDR3 loop reads CAWRGGGIHYNEQFF. CDR3 nucleotides: TGTGCCTGGAGGGGTGGAGGGATCCACTACAATGAGCAGTTCTTC. The chain carries TRBV30 and TRBJ2-1, with D maybe TRBD2 (6 bases). CDR1 and CDR2 from the germline V gene are GTSNPN and SVGIG (reference sequence). Trimming took 3 bases from V and 3 from J, leaving 15 bases between them. This CDR3 comprises 15 residues.